Listed below are T cell receptor beta chains from one sample, sequenced in a study of blood T cell repertoires in COVID-19. Data came from immunoSEQ multiplex PCR; TCRdb stores just in-frame clones and leaves some out. The sample lists 120,000 to 150,000 clones; roughly 89% were seen once. Sequenced input: peripheral blood. The source of these receptors is a woman aged 45-59 years with acute or convalescent COVID-19. CDR3s include the opening cysteine and the closing phenylalanine or tryptophan. D genes are given only for firm matches.

J gene: TRBJ1-3; D gene: TRBD1; V gene: TRBV5-1; CDR3 DNA: TGCGCCAGCAGCTTGGCCGAGGGGGCGCCTGGAAACACCATATATTTT; CDR3 protein: CASSLAEGAPGNTIYF
J gene: TRBJ1-5; D gene: -; V gene: TRBV2; CDR3 DNA: TGTGCCAGCAGGGGGCAGGGGAGAGTCAGTCAGCCCCAGCATTTT; CDR3 protein: CASRGQGRVSQPQHF
J gene: TRBJ1-1; D gene: -; V gene: TRBV15; CDR3 DNA: TGTGCCACCAGCAGAGATCTTTCCTTAGGGGGTTTGGCTGAAGCTTTCTTT; CDR3 protein: CATSRDLSLGGLAEAFF
J gene: TRBJ2-1; D gene: TRBD2; V gene: TRBV7-2; CDR3 DNA: TGTGCCAGCAGCTTAGAAAGGCGGGCTAGCGGGAGGTTCAATGGTCAGTTCTTC; CDR3 protein: CASSLERRASGRFNGQFF
J gene: TRBJ2-2; D gene: TRBD2; V gene: TRBV5-1; CDR3 DNA: TGCGCCAGCAGCCCTGGACTAGCCTATGACACCGGGGAGCTGTTTTTT; CDR3 protein: CASSPGLAYDTGELFF
J gene: TRBJ2-1; D gene: -; V gene: TRBV5-6; CDR3 DNA: TGTGCCAGCAGCTTGGCCATGGCCGGGGATCATGAGCAGTTCTTC; CDR3 protein: CASSLAMAGDHEQFF
J gene: TRBJ1-1; D gene: -; V gene: TRBV10-1; CDR3 DNA: TGCGCCAGCAGTGGGACCGGGACAGAAGCTTTCTTT; CDR3 protein: CASSGTGTEAFF
J gene: TRBJ2-7; D gene: -; V gene: TRBV24-1; CDR3 DNA: TGTGCCACCGCAACCGAGCAGGGGATCTCCTACGAGCAGTACTTC; CDR3 protein: CATATEQGISYEQYF
J gene: TRBJ2-7; D gene: TRBD2; V gene: TRBV4-1; CDR3 DNA: TGCGCCAGCACCAGGGCGGGGACTAGCGGGGCTACATACGAGCAGTACTTC; CDR3 protein: CASTRAGTSGATYEQYF
J gene: TRBJ2-3; D gene: TRBD2; V gene: TRBV30; CDR3 DNA: TGTGCCTGGAGTGGCGGGGGGTACACAGATACGCAGTATTTT; CDR3 protein: CAWSGGGYTDTQYF